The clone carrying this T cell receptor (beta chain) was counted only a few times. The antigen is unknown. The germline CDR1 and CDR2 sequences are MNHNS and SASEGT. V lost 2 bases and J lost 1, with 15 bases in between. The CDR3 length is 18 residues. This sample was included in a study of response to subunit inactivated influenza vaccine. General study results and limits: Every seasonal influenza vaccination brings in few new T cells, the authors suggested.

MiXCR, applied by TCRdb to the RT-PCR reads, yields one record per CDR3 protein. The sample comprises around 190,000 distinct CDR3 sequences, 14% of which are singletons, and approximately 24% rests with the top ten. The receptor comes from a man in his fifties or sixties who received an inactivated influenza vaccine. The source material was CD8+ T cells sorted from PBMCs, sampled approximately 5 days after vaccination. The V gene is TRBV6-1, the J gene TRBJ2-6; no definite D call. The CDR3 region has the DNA TGTGCCAGCAGTGAACTTAGGTGGAGTGTTTCTGGGGCCAACGTCCTGACTTTC. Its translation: CASSELRWSVSGANVLTF.